The 12 T cell receptor beta chains in this list originate from one sample, sequenced in a study of T cell responses to AZD1222 COVID-19 vaccine. Clones were sequenced by immunoSEQ multiplex PCR, and TCRdb holds only the in-frame ones, with some missing. The sample shows 28,000 or so clones, roughly 88% of them seen only once. Sequencing used peripheral blood, obtained 28 days after the second AZD1222 dose. These receptor sequences come from an adult who received the AZD1222 COVID-19 vaccine.

The J gene is TRBJ2-2, the V gene TRBV2, with 8 bases matching TRBD1. This CDR3 comprises 16 residues. Per germline, CDR1 SNHLY and CDR2 FYNNEI. V lost 3 bases, J lost 4 bases, and 7 bases stayed unmatched. As DNA, the CDR3 is TGTGCCAGCAGTGACGGCAGGGGGCTAGGCACCGGGGAGCTGTTTTTT. This translates into CASSDGRGLGTGELFF.

This clone came up a few times. The chain links TRBV4-1 to TRBJ1-2; D uncertain. The length of the CDR3 is 13 residues. Per germline, CDR1 MGHRA and CDR2 YSYEKL. The V end lost 0 bases, the J end lost 5 bases, and 7 bases lay between the germline ends. CDR3 region: CASSQDSFYGYTF. The CDR3 nucleotides are TGCGCCAGCAGCCAAGACAGCTTTTATGGCTACACCTTC.

The V and J genes are TRBV20-1 and TRBJ1-2; D is unclear. V dropped 2 bases and J dropped 0 bases, with 1 base sitting between them. Germline V gene sequence: CDR1 DFQATT, CDR2 SNEGSKA (reference sequence). The CDR3 spans 11 residues. CDR3 DNA sequence: TGCAGTGCTAGATCTAACTATGGCTACACCTTC. Translating gives CSARSNYGYTF.

This chain connects TRBV12-5 to TRBJ1-1; D perhaps matches TRBD1 (6 bases). Germline V gene sequence: CDR1 LGHNT, CDR2 FRNRAP. This CDR3 has 14 amino acids. V lost 7 bases to trimming and J lost 0 bases, with 12 bases between them. The CDR3 DNA is TGTGCTAGTGCGGACAGAGACATGAACACTGAAGCTTTCTTT. This gives the protein CASADRDMNTEAFF.

V is TRBV29-1 and J is TRBJ2-5, with TRBD1 as a possible D gene (7 bases). The germline CDR1 and CDR2 sequences are SQVTM and ANQGSEA. The CDR3 runs 12 residues. Trimming shortened V by 7 bases and J by 4 bases, and 13 bases separated the two germline ends. The CDR3, as DNA: TGCAGCGATTACAGGGGAGGAGAGACCCAGTACTTC. Translation gives CSDYRGGETQYF.

This clone has just one count. The chain uses TRBV15 and TRBJ2-5; D may be TRBD2 (6 bases). The CDR3 is made up of 15 amino acids. The germline V gene encodes CDR1 LNHNV and CDR2 YYDKDF (reference sequence). Deletions cut 2 bases from V and 1 base from J, with 11 bases between. CDR3 coding DNA: TGTGCCACCAGCAGAATTGGGGGGTCCCAAGAGACCCAGTACTTC. This translates into CATSRIGGSQETQYF.

The chain employs TRBV9 and TRBJ2-2; D is unresolved. The germline gives CDR1 SGDLS, CDR2 YYNGEE. V lost 3 bases and J lost 8, with 8 bases in between. The CDR3 length is 12 residues. The CDR3 DNA reads TGTGCCAGCAGCGGCGACATTGGGGAGCTGTTTTTT. Its protein product is CASSGDIGELFF. The full variable domain, with the rest looked up from reference TRBV9 and TRBJ2-2, is DSGVTQTPKHLITATGQRVTLRCSPRSGDLSVYWYQQSLDQGLQFLIQYYNGEERAKGNILERFSAQQFPDLHSELNLSSLELGDSALYFCASSGDIGELFFGEGSRLTVL.

CDR3 residues: CASSIGGHTGELFF. Here the CDR3 DNA reads TGTGCCAGTAGTATCGGGGGGCACACCGGGGAGCTGTTTTTT. V and J are TRBV19 and TRBJ1-3; possible D gene TRBD2, 7 bases. The tail of the sequence fits TRBJ2-2 better, so the J call may be wrong. Germline V gene data show CDR1 as LNHDA and CDR2 as SQIVND (reference sequence). This CDR3 has 14 residues.

The chain has TRBV29-1 and TRBJ1-1; D is unclear. The CDR3 has 13 residues. The germline gives CDR1 SQVTM, CDR2 ANQGSEA. V was pared by 7 bases and J by 2 bases, with 14 bases between. The CDR3 loop is CSGCTGGNTEAFF. CDR3 DNA: TGCAGCGGATGTACGGGTGGTAACACTGAAGCTTTCTTT.

The DNA for the CDR3 is TGCGCCAGCAGCCAAGGGGGAGTCGGATCGACTAATGAAAAACTGTTTTTT. Translation gives CASSQGGVGSTNEKLFF. The chain is built from TRBV4-3 and TRBJ1-4; D uncertain. The CDR3 consists of 17 residues. Germline CDR1 LGHNA, CDR2 YSLEER. V was pared by 1 base and J by 2 bases, with 14 bases between.

This sequence joins TRBV10-2 and TRBJ1-2; D is ambiguous. CDR1 is WSHSY, CDR2 SAAADI, per germline. Trimming took 0 bases from V and 8 from J, leaving 7 bases between them. There are 12 residues in the CDR3. CDR3 bases: TGCGCCAGCAGTGAGTCAACTGGAGGCTACACCTTC. It specifies CASSESTGGYTF.

V and J are TRBV6-4 and TRBJ1-1; no firm D call. The CDR3 has 14 residues. CDR1 and CDR2 from the germline V gene are MRHNA and SNTAGT. Between the trimmed V and J ends, which lost 7 bases and 1 base, there was a span of 13 bases. The CDR3 protein is CASTASPGNTEAFF. The CDR3, as DNA: TGTGCCAGCACCGCATCACCGGGGAACACTGAAGCTTTCTTT.